The subject of this entry is one TCR beta chain. As yet, its antigen is unknown. These data are taken from a study of cytomegalovirus exposure and HLA in healthy donors. Whole-study results and caveats: In a later analysis, donors in an Asian-associated ancestry cluster reportedly had fewer N-insertions in productive TCRs than the cohort mean. The productive fraction for most TCR beta V segments was about 90% or about 30% in an earlier analysis. A missense variant in DCLRE1C was later tied to TCR beta V- and J-gene trimming. The study put 160 or so TCR beta chains on its list as cytomegalovirus-associated.

With 4 bases removed from V and 0 bases from J, the gap between germline ends came to 12 bases. The CDR3 consists of 15 residues. Germline V lookup: CDR1 MNHEY, CDR2 SMNVEV (reference sequence). PCR primers comprised 60 Vbeta and 13 Jbeta primers. Clones were read by immunoSEQ multiplex PCR, and TCRdb kept only the in-frame ones, dropping some. Altogether some 120,000 clones are present, about three quarters being singletons, with the ten largest covering 6.6%. The receptor was isolated from a man aged 35 to 55 in good health and CMV-seropositive. Source material: PBMCs. The V call is TRBV27, the J call TRBJ2-5; D may be TRBD1 (5 bases). CDR3 protein: CASSSTGRYQETQYF. The CDR3 DNA sequence: TGTGCCAGCAGTTCAACAGGACGATACCAAGAGACCCAGTACTTC.